Sequencing of this TCR beta chain was carried out in a study of T cell repertoires in cytomegalovirus infection. Study-level background: From public TCR beta signatures came an indication of both CMV infection and matching HLA type.

A single record per CDR3 protein comes from TCRdb applying MiXCR to the reads. The data contain some 400,000 distinct CDR3 sequences, approximately 32% of them singletons. Study-level results: It was HLA-C-restricted CMV-specific TCR beta clonotypes that dominated the response ex vivo. People with CMV and the relevant HLA were identified by cumulative public TCR beta family frequency.

This CDR3 has 15 amino acids. Per germline, CDR1 DFQATT and CDR2 SNEGSKA (reference sequence). Trimming took 1 base from V and 0 from J, leaving 12 bases between them. A few counts support this clonotype. Its antigen is not identified. This receptor was identified in a human donor in good health (CMV status not recorded). Some clones in this sample may be carry-over from other donors' samples. The sequenced material came from PBMCs. The V gene is TRBV20-1, the J gene TRBJ1-1; D not certain. The CDR3 nucleotides are TGCAGTGCTAGAGGATTGGGTATAATGAACACTGAAGCTTTCTTT. This encodes CSARGLGIMNTEAFF.